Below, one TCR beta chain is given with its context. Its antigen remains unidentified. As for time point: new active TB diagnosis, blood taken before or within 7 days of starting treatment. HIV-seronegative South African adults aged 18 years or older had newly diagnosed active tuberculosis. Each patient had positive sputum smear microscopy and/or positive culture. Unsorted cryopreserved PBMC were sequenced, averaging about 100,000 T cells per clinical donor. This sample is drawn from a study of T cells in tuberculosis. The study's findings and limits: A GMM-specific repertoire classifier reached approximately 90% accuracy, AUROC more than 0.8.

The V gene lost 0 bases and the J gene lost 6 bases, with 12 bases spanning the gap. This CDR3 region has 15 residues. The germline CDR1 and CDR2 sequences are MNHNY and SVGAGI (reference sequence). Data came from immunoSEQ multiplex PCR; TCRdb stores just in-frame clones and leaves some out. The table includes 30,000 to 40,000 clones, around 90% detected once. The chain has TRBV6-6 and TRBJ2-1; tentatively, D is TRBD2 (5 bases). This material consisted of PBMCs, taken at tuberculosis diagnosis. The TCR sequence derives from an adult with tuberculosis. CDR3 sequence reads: CASSYSTQRSNEQFF. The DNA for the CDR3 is TGTGCCAGCAGTTACTCAACTCAGCGGTCCAATGAGCAGTTCTTC.